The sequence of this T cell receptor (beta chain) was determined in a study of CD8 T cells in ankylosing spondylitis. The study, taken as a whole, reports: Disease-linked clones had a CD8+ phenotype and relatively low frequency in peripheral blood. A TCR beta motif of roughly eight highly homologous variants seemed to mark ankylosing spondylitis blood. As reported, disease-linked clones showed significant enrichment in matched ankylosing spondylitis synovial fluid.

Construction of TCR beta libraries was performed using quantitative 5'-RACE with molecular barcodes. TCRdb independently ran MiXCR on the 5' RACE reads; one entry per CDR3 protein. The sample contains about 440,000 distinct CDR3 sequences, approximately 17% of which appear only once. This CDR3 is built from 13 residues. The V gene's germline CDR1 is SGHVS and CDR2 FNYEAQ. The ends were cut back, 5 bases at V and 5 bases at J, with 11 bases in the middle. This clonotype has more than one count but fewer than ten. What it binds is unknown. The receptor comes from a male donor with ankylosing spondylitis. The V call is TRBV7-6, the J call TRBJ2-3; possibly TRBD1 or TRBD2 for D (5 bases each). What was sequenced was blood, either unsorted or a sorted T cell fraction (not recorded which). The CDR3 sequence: CASSPGDRDTQYF. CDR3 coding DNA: TGTGCCAGCAGCCCCGGGGACCGAGATACGCAGTATTTT.